Listed here are 30 T cell receptor beta chains from one sample, sequenced in a study of T cell changes during pregnancy in multiple sclerosis (dated by TCRdb to the late 2010s). Library preparation used the immunoSEQ multiplex PCR assay. In its TCRdb copy, this immuneACCESS table keeps in-frame sequences only and misses some clones. Where compared with another copy, unresolved V genes explain less than half of these, and the others have no known cause. Across this sample there are under 50,000 clones, with around 93% seen only once. The top ten clonotypes cover 5.5% to 7% of the sample. Sequencing used CD8+ T cells from peripheral blood mononuclear cells, obtained in the first trimester of pregnancy. These receptors were collected from a female donor with multiple sclerosis, enrolled in a pregnancy study.

The J gene is TRBJ2-2, the V gene TRBV9; D not certain. V was pared by 4 bases and J by 2 bases, with 12 bases between. CDR1 SGDLS and CDR2 YYNGEE come from the germline V gene. The CDR3 is made up of 15 amino acids. DNA for the CDR3: TGTGCCAGCAGCTCTGGTCCAGAAAACACCGGGGAGCTGTTTTTT. This codes for CASSSGPENTGELFF.

Notes on this clone: A junction boundary mismatches the germline segment, possibly from a read error. The V and J genes are TRBV10-1 and TRBJ2-1; the D gene is possibly TRBD2 (6 bases). Germline values: CDR1 WNHNN, CDR2 SYGVQD (reference sequence). There are 17 residues in the CDR3. For the CDR3, the DNA is TGCGCCAGCAGTGATCCACCGGGACTTGAGGAGTACACTGAGCAGTTCTTC. Amino acids: CASSDPPGLEEYTEQFF.

The count of this clone is one. The CDR3 loop is CASSLAWKQAPLYGYTF. DNA of the CDR3: TGTGCCAGCAGCTTGGCCTGGAAACAGGCCCCTCTCTATGGCTACACCTTC. V gene TRBV5-6 combines with J gene TRBJ1-2, with a weak D call TRBD1 (5 bases). Germline-derived CDR1 and CDR2 are SGHDT and YYEEEE. The CDR3 extends over 17 amino acids. Trimming removed 0 bases from V and 4 bases from J, with 19 bases in between.

The chain is built from TRBV9 and TRBJ1-2, with D uncertain. Per germline, CDR1 SGDLS and CDR2 YYNGEE. The CDR3 sequence is 16 residues long. The V end was cut by 3 bases, the J end by 1 base, with 16 bases between. The CDR3 reads CASSGLSGASNYGYTF. CDR3 coding DNA: TGTGCCAGCAGCGGACTCAGTGGAGCGAGTAACTATGGCTACACCTTC.

Regarding this clone: Other DNA sequences in this sample translate to the same CDR3. This rearrangement joins TRBV27 to TRBJ1-2, with a weak D call TRBD1 (5 bases). The CDR3 runs 14 residues. V shed 2 bases and J shed 2 bases, with 9 bases lying between them. Germline V gene data show CDR1 as MNHEY and CDR2 as SMNVEV (reference sequence). Here the CDR3 reads CASSLSPGNYGYTF. For the CDR3, the DNA is TGTGCCAGCAGTTTAAGTCCAGGGAACTATGGCTACACCTTC.

The V call is TRBV25-1, the J call TRBJ1-4; 7 bases are shared with TRBD1. Per the germline V gene, CDR1 is MGHDK and CDR2 is SYGVNS. The CDR3 extends over 17 amino acids. Trimming took 6 bases from V and 0 from J; bases not matched to a gene: 10. DNA for the CDR3: TGTGCCAGCAGCAAGGCGGACAGGAGAGCAACTAATGAAAAACTGTTTTTT. As protein: CASSKADRRATNEKLFF.

V is TRBV9 and J is TRBJ1-2, with D possibly being TRBD1 (5 bases). V was cut by 0 bases and J by 8 bases, with 20 bases left in between. The CDR3 contains 16 residues. Looked up from germline, CDR1 is SGDLS and CDR2 is YYNGEE. The CDR3 protein is CASSVGFKTAVPGYTF. The CDR3, as DNA: TGTGCCAGCAGCGTAGGCTTTAAGACAGCCGTCCCGGGCTACACCTTC.

The rearrangement links TRBV6-5 to TRBJ2-3; no clear D. CDR3 length: 14 amino acids. Trimming removed 0 bases at V and 1 base at J, with 5 bases between. From germline, CDR1 is MNHEY and CDR2 SVGAGI. The CDR3 loop is CASSYSGGTDTQYF. In DNA form, the CDR3 reads TGTGCCAGCAGTTACTCGGGCGGCACAGATACGCAGTATTTT.

In its sample, this clone was seen once. The rearrangement links TRBV27 to TRBJ2-7; a weak D match, TRBD1 (8 bases). The CDR3 runs 15 residues. In germline, CDR1 is MNHEY, CDR2 SMNVEV (reference sequence). Deletions cut 6 bases from V and 7 bases from J, with 22 bases between. The CDR3 loop is CASSLTGGRAKEQYF. The CDR3 DNA is TGTGCCAGCAGCTTAACAGGGGGGAGGGCGAAGGAGCAGTACTTC.

This clone was detected only once. V and J are TRBV7-9 and TRBJ2-7; D is possibly TRBD1 (7 bases). Germline CDR1 and CDR2: SEHNR and FQNEAQ (reference sequence). Trimming cost V 11 bases and J 4 bases, with 15 bases left between them. This CDR3 contains 12 residues. CDR3: CAARGASYEQYF. Written as DNA, the CDR3 is TGTGCCGCCAGGGGGGCATCTTACGAGCAGTACTTC.

The chain links TRBV19 to TRBJ2-7; 8 bases are a match to TRBD1. Germline CDR1 and CDR2: LNHDA and SQIVND (reference sequence). The CDR3 runs 15 residues. The V gene end was trimmed by 4 bases and the J gene end by 3 bases; junction bases not matched to a gene: 8. For the CDR3, the DNA is TGTGCCAGTAGTACCAGGACAGGGTGGAACTACGAGCAGTACTTC. It yields the protein CASSTRTGWNYEQYF.

V gene TRBV7-9 combines with J gene TRBJ2-5, with 7 bases matching TRBD1. Germline CDR1 is SEHNR and CDR2 is FQNEAQ (reference sequence). The junction had 19 bases not matched to a gene; V was cut back by 4 bases and J by 5 bases. CDR3 length equals 18 residues. The CDR3 is CASSSQLQGLIASETQYF. The CDR3 DNA reads as TGTGCCAGCAGCTCACAGCTACAGGGGCTGATTGCTTCGGAGACCCAGTACTTC.

This clone was detected only once. The chain joins TRBV7-9 to TRBJ2-7, with 9 bases identical to TRBD1. V trimming: 5 bases; J trimming: 5 bases; junction bases outside the gene matches: 7. Germline assignment: CDR1 SEHNR and CDR2 FQNEAQ (reference sequence). This CDR3 contains 14 residues. Here the CDR3 reads CASSPRTGVDEQYF. CDR3 nucleotide sequence: TGTGCCAGCAGCCCGCGGACAGGGGTTGACGAGCAGTACTTC.

The J gene is TRBJ2-7, the V gene TRBV4-3, with D possibly being TRBD2 (6 bases). Trimming stripped 0 bases from V and 3 bases from J, with 12 bases between. The CDR3 has 15 amino acids. Looked up from germline, CDR1 is LGHNA and CDR2 is YSLEER. The CDR3 bases are TGCGCCAGCAGCCAAGATGGAGATAGCGGCTACGAGCAGTACTTC. As protein: CASSQDGDSGYEQYF.

The CDR3 nucleotides are TGTGCCAGCAGCCCGAGCGGGAGTGGCTACGAGCAGTACTTC. Its protein product is CASSPSGSGYEQYF. The V call is TRBV5-6, the J call TRBJ2-7, with 8 bases aligning to TRBD2. This CDR3 has 14 amino acids. Per the germline V gene, CDR1 is SGHDT and CDR2 is YYEEEE. The trim removed 4 bases at V and 3 bases at J, leaving 6 bases unmatched.

The rearrangement joins TRBV4-1 to TRBJ2-7; TRBD1 aligns across 9 bases. CDR1 and CDR2 from the germline V gene are MGHRA and YSYEKL. With 4 bases clipped from V and 3 bases from J, the junction kept 7 bases outside the gene matches. The CDR3 extends over 15 amino acids. CDR3 protein: CASSLRTGVRYEQYF. Written as DNA, the CDR3 is TGCGCCAGCAGCCTCAGGACAGGGGTACGCTACGAGCAGTACTTC.

The gene calls are TRBV4-3 and TRBJ2-1, with 7 bases matching TRBD1. V was clipped by 5 bases and J by 0 bases; unmatched bases: 7. The CDR3 sequence is 16 residues long. Germline V gene lookup returns CDR1 LGHNA and CDR2 YSLEER. Here the CDR3 reads CASSTGTATSYNEQFF. In nucleotides, the CDR3 is TGCGCCAGCAGCACCGGGACAGCGACCTCCTACAATGAGCAGTTCTTC.

The chain couples TRBV5-1 to TRBJ2-7, with D possibly being TRBD1 (5 bases). The V gene lost 5 bases and the J gene lost 3 bases, with 12 bases spanning the gap. The CDR3 is 13 amino acids. From germline, CDR1 is SGHRS and CDR2 YFSETQ. CDR3 residues: CASRDTMRYEQYF. CDR3 bases: TGCGCCAGCAGGGACACGATGCGCTACGAGCAGTACTTC.

This sequence joins TRBV27 and TRBJ1-2, with TRBD1 matching 8 bases. CDR1 and CDR2 (germline): MNHEY, SMNVEV (reference sequence). The CDR3 has 12 amino acids. J lost 5 bases, V lost 8 bases, and 4 bases had no gene match. CDR3 sequence reads: CASQGADYGYTF. As DNA, the CDR3 is TGTGCCAGCCAGGGGGCAGATTATGGCTACACCTTC.

The chain employs TRBV6-1 and TRBJ1-5; TRBD1 matches at 10 bases. Germline V gives CDR1 MNHNS, CDR2 SASEGT. The CDR3 loop spans 16 amino acids. J was trimmed by 1 base and V by 1 base; bases with no gene match: 1. This CDR3 is CASSEGQGASNQPQHF. For the CDR3, the DNA is TGTGCCAGCAGTGAAGGACAGGGGGCAAGCAATCAGCCCCAGCATTTT.

V is TRBV4-1 and J is TRBJ2-7; weak D call: TRBD2 (5 bases). The V gene's germline CDR1 is MGHRA and CDR2 YSYEKL. V lost 4 bases and J 7 bases, leaving 11 bases between the germline ends. The CDR3 has 12 amino acids. This chain's CDR3 is CASSLPTGEQYF. The CDR3 DNA reads TGCGCCAGCAGCCTGCCTACGGGGGAGCAGTACTTC.

Remarks on this clone: The identical CDR3 is also encoded by other nucleotide sequences in the sample. The chain is built from TRBV6-1 and TRBJ2-1; no definite D call. Trimming removed 2 bases at V and 0 bases at J, with 8 bases between. Germline loops: CDR1 MNHNS, CDR2 SASEGT. The CDR3 extends over 15 amino acids. CDR3 coding DNA: TGTGCCAGCAGTGAACGGAGCAGCTCCTACAATGAGCAGTTCTTC. Its protein product is CASSERSSSYNEQFF.

The rearrangement joins TRBV11-2 to TRBJ2-7; 10 positions match TRBD2. There are 13 residues in the CDR3. Germline V gives CDR1 SGHAT, CDR2 FQNNGV. V shed 8 bases, J shed 2 bases, and the junction held 3 bases outside the gene matches. Here the CDR3 DNA reads TGTGCCAGCTCAGCGGGAGGGACCTACGAGCAGTACTTC. The encoded protein is CASSAGGTYEQYF.

CDR3: CASSIAGTESYNEQFF. CDR3 nucleotide sequence: TGTGCCAGTAGTATCGCCGGGACAGAGTCCTACAATGAGCAGTTCTTC. This chain connects TRBV19 to TRBJ2-1, with 7 bases identical to TRBD1. Germline trimming cut 3 bases from V and 1 base from J; bases unmatched to any gene: 6. From germline, CDR1 is LNHDA and CDR2 SQIVND (reference sequence). The length of the CDR3 is 16 residues.

Only one count was recorded for this clone. V usage is TRBV28 and J usage is TRBJ2-5, with 7 bases that match TRBD2. This CDR3 comprises 14 residues. Looked up from germline, CDR1 is MDHEN and CDR2 is SYDVKM. The trim removed 6 bases at V and 5 bases at J, leaving 9 bases unmatched. CDR3 region: CASSNGGTGETQYF. In nucleotides, the CDR3 is TGTGCCAGCAGCAACGGGGGGACGGGGGAGACCCAGTACTTC.

J is TRBJ2-1 and V is TRBV28; a weak D match, TRBD1 (6 bases). The CDR3 is 14 amino acids. The V and J ends lost 7 bases and 5 bases respectively, with 15 bases between them. Germline lookup yields CDR1 MDHEN and CDR2 SYDVKM. The CDR3 region has the DNA TGTGCCAGCATGCCGAGGACAGTGAACAATGAGCAGTTCTTC. Protein: CASMPRTVNNEQFF. Supplemented by reference TRBV28 and TRBJ2-1, the full variable domain reads DVKVTQSSRYLVKRTGEKVFLECVQDMDHENMFWYRQDPGLGLRLIYFSYDVKMKEKGDIPEGYSVSREKKERFSLILESASTNQTSMYLCASMPRTVNNEQFFGPGTRLTVL.

The chain links TRBV12-5 to TRBJ2-7; D call uncertain. The length of the CDR3 is 12 residues. Trimming took off 4 bases at V and 3 bases at J, with 7 bases between the two ends. Looked up from germline, CDR1 is LGHNT and CDR2 is FRNRAP. CDR3 in amino acids: CASGSNSYEQYF. The CDR3 coding sequence is TGTGCTAGTGGTTCAAACAGCTACGAGCAGTACTTC.

The V and J genes are TRBV7-9 and TRBJ2-1; 7 nucleotides match TRBD2. The CDR3 has 17 amino acids. CDR1 SEHNR and CDR2 FQNEAQ come from the germline V gene (reference sequence). V was pared by 5 bases and J by 0 bases, with 10 bases of the junction left unmatched. CDR3 coding DNA: TGTGCCAGCAGCCCCCCGACTAGCCTTATCTCCTACAATGAGCAGTTCTTC. This translates into CASSPPTSLISYNEQFF.

The chain couples TRBV27 to TRBJ1-2; 7 bases are shared with TRBD1. Germline CDR1 reads MNHEY; CDR2 reads SMNVEV (reference sequence). This CDR3 spans 14 amino acids. Germline trimming cut 5 bases from V and 8 bases from J; bases unmatched to any gene: 11. Written as DNA, the CDR3 is TGTGCCAGCAGTCCCTTCACAGGGGTGGACGGCTACACCTTC. It specifies CASSPFTGVDGYTF.

The table lists this clone with a few counts. The chain uses TRBV19 and TRBJ2-3; TRBD2 matches at 12 bases. The germline V gene has CDR1 LNHDA and CDR2 SQIVND (reference sequence). The CDR3 has 14 amino acids. Trimming cost V 5 bases and J 3 bases; bases outside gene matches: 0. CDR3 residues: CASSGTSGTDTQYF. Written as DNA, the CDR3 is TGTGCCAGTAGTGGGACTAGCGGGACAGATACGCAGTATTTT. Full variable domain (remainder filled in from reference TRBV19 and TRBJ2-3): DGGITQSPKYLFRKEGQNVTLSCEQNLNHDAMYWYRQDPGQGLRLIYYSQIVNDFQKGDIAEGYSVSREKKESFPLTVTSAQKNPTAFYLCASSGTSGTDTQYFGPGTRLTVL.